This paragraph reports one TCR beta chain. This sample stems from a study of identifying expanded T cells in peripheral blood. The germline gives CDR1 MNHNY, CDR2 SVGAGI (reference sequence). The CDR3 contains 13 residues. The V end was cut by 8 bases, the J end by 0 bases, with 10 bases between. Collection occurred without any documented infections or immune events in donors. The protocol was immunoSEQ multiplex PCR, while the TCRdb copy is restricted to in-frame clones and leaves out a portion. The sample comprises around 120,000 clones, around 88% of which are singletons, and roughly 15% rests with the top ten.

The chain joins TRBV6-6 to TRBJ2-5; D unresolved. Sequenced: blood. The sequence came from a person aged 18 to 75 in good health. The CDR3: CASAGSYQETQYF. For the CDR3, the DNA is TGTGCCAGCGCTGGGTCCTACCAAGAGACCCAGTACTTC.